This T cell receptor beta chain was found in a study of T cell responses to AZD1222 COVID-19 vaccine. This CDR3 is built from 13 residues. Germline V gives CDR1 SGHNT, CDR2 YYREEE (reference sequence). With 1 base removed from V and 4 bases from J, the gap between germline ends came to 7 bases. Some clones are missing from TCRdb's copy, which holds only in-frame ones; the method was immunoSEQ multiplex PCR. This sample has 45,000 or so clones; roughly 87% occur once, and the top ten carry 30% to 45%. On this clone itself: Antigen specificity is unknown.

Findings of the study overall: The study sampled repertoires only after the peak T cell response.

This sequence was found in an adult who received the AZD1222 COVID-19 vaccine. Specimen: peripheral blood, collected 28 days after the second AZD1222 dose. The chain couples TRBV5-4 to TRBJ2-3; D gene uncertain. CDR3 region: CASSLYLADTQYF. The CDR3, as DNA: TGTGCCAGCAGCTTGTATCTAGCAGATACGCAGTATTTT.